This T cell receptor beta chain was retrieved from a study of regulatory T cells in long-lasting Graves disease. This clonotype was counted between two and nine times. What it binds is not known. Trimming removed 6 bases from V and 2 bases from J, with 14 bases in between. This CDR3 comprises 14 residues. CDR1 is MNHEY and CDR2 is SMNVEV in the germline V gene (reference sequence). Study outcomes and limitations: Study was limited to peripheral blood, excluding thyroid tissue. The study found persistent patients shared more public clonotypes (2,741) than new patients (around 870).

Both iRepertoire HTBI primers and Arm-PCR of CDR3 regions were used to build the TCR beta libraries. TCRdb itself ran the multiplex PCR reads through MiXCR, one entry per CDR3 protein. In the table there are 500,000 to 700,000 distinct CDR3 sequences, 16% of which are singletons. Noted time point: newly diagnosed GD, antithyroid drugs for less than 3 months. With RNA extracted from PBMCs as input, the TCR library was made. Diagnoses of Graves' disease were made by American Thyroid Association guidelines. The sample was also reused in another study, on T cells in Graves' hyperthyroidism and ophthalmopathy. That paper states: Lactation, pregnancy, other autoimmune disease or uncontrolled infection led to exclusion of patients.

The specimen was peripheral blood mononuclear cells (PBMCs), collected at new diagnosis, from a patient treated with antithyroid drugs. The receptor's source is a woman aged 30 to 39 with Graves disease. This chain joins TRBV27 and TRBJ2-7, with D maybe TRBD2 (5 bases). CDR3 region: CASSPAGKTYEQYF. CDR3 in DNA: TGTGCCAGCAGCCCCGCGGGCAAAACCTACGAGCAGTACTTC.